The rows below give T cell receptor beta chains drawn from one sample of a study of blood T cell repertoires in COVID-19. The data were produced by immunoSEQ multiplex PCR, yet TCRdb's version contains in-frame clones alone and is incomplete. This sample yields 60,000 or so clones, of which roughly nine tenths are seen a single time; more than 7% belongs to the top ten. The sample taken for sequencing was peripheral blood. All receptors derive from a woman aged 70-85 years with active COVID-19. The CDR3 runs from the conserved cysteine through the conserved F or W. D genes are given only for firm matches. Expanded clones get a size class; other rows say once, few or many, or leave the size out.

>.|TRBD1|TRBJ1-1|TRBV7-2
TGTGCCAGCAGCCTCAGGACAGGGGGGAACACTGAAGCTTTCTTT
CASSLRTGGNTEAFF
>few|.|TRBJ1-2|TRBV5-1
TGCGCCAGCAGCTTAGACAGCGACAGGCCTTCAACCTTC
CASSLDSDRPSTF
>.|.|TRBJ1-4|TRBV7-9
TGTGCCCGGGGGGACGAAGATGAAAAACTGTTTTTT
CARGDEDEKLFF
>once|.|TRBJ1-5|TRBV4-1
TGCGCCAGCAGCCAATCTCTGAAGGGGCCCCCCGTGAATCAGCCCCAGCATTTT
CASSQSLKGPPVNQPQHF
>.|TRBD1|TRBJ2-2|TRBV24-1
TGTGCCACCAGTGCTCACAGGGGTGACACCGGGGAGCTGTTTTTT
CATSAHRGDTGELFF
>.|.|TRBJ1-1|TRBV7-9
TGTGCCAGCAGCACTACAGGGCTGAACACTGAAGCTTTCTTT
CASSTTGLNTEAFF
>.|TRBD2|TRBJ2-1|TRBV19
TGTGCCAGTAGTGTCCAACTAGCGGGAGTTGTCTCCTACAATGAGCAGTTCTTC
CASSVQLAGVVSYNEQFF
>.|.|TRBJ2-1|TRBV28
TGTGCCAGCAGGGCTATGGCGGAAAACTACAATGAGCAGTTCTTC
CASRAMAENYNEQFF
>.|TRBD1|TRBJ1-1|TRBV5-1
TGCGCCAGTGACACAGGGGACGGAGCCACTGAAGCTTTCTTT
CASDTGDGATEAFF
>.|TRBD2|TRBJ2-7|TRBV27
TGTGCCAGCAGTTCCCCGGGACTAGCGAACTACGAGCAGTACTTC
CASSSPGLANYEQYF
>.|.|TRBJ2-3|TRBV28
TGTGCCGGAAGCGGACGCACAGATACGCAGTATTTT
CAGSGRTDTQYF
>once|.|TRBJ1-5|TRBV5-8
TGTGCCAGCAGCTTCGTTATAGATTATAGCAATCAGCCCCAGCATTTT
CASSFVIDYSNQPQHF
>.|TRBD1|TRBJ2-7|TRBV9
TGTGCCAGCAGCGCAACCGGGACAGGGGTTTACGAGCAGTACTTC
CASSATGTGVYEQYF
>.|TRBD2|TRBJ2-1|TRBV28
TGTGCCAGCAGTTTATATGGCGGGAGCGCCAATGAGCAGTTCTTC
CASSLYGGSANEQFF
>.|.|TRBJ1-2|TRBV6-5
TGTGCCAGCAGTTACTCCCGGCAGACTTATGGCTACACCTTC
CASSYSRQTYGYTF
>once|TRBD1|TRBJ1-2|TRBV6-2/TRBV6-3
TGTGCCAGCAGTTACGGCCAGGGGGCCCCCCCCTATGGCTACACCTTC
CASSYGQGAPPYGYTF
>.|TRBD1|TRBJ2-5|TRBV9
TGTGCCAGCAGCACCGGGACAGGATGGGAGACCCAGTACTTC
CASSTGTGWETQYF
>once|TRBD1|TRBJ1-4|TRBV19
TGTGCCAGTAGAAGACAGGGGGCTAGTGAAAAACTGTTTTTT
CASRRQGASEKLFF
>.|TRBD1|TRBJ1-6|TRBV28
TGTGCCAGCAGTTTATGGGGACAGGAAGGTGTGGCCCTCCACTTT
CASSLWGQEGVALHF
>once|.|TRBJ1-1|TRBV2
TGTGCCAGCAGTGAAGCGAGGGCAGCAAGGAACACTGAAGCTTTCTTT
CASSEARAARNTEAFF
>.|.|TRBJ1-6|TRBV18
TGTGCCAGCTCACCCTTGGCCCAGGGCGGAAATTCACCCCTCCACTTT
CASSPLAQGGNSPLHF
>.|.|TRBJ2-3|TRBV19
TGTGCCAGTAGTATAGGGCTAGTGTCAGATACGCAGTATTTT
CASSIGLVSDTQYF
>.|.|TRBJ1-3|TRBV7-8
TGTGCCAGCAGCTCGCGTCAGTACAGCTCTGGAAACACCATATATTTT
CASSSRQYSSGNTIYF
>.|TRBD2|TRBJ2-3|TRBV5-1
TGCGCCAGCAGTCCATTGACTAGCGGGATCACAGATACGCAGTATTTT
CASSPLTSGITDTQYF
>.|TRBD1|TRBJ2-1|TRBV18
TGTGCCAGCTCACCAACCGGGGACAGGGCCCACAATGAGCAGTTCTTC
CASSPTGDRAHNEQFF
>.|.|TRBJ1-5|TRBV19
TGTGCCAGTAGTACACGCCCCGGCGGAGATCAGCCCCAGCATTTT
CASSTRPGGDQPQHF
>.|TRBD1|TRBJ2-4|TRBV27
TGTGCCAGCAGTTTCCTCCCGGGACAGGGCGGAAACATTCAGTACTTC
CASSFLPGQGGNIQYF
>few|TRBD1|TRBJ2-5|TRBV10-3
TGTGCCATCAGCCCCGGGACAGGGGGCCTAGAGACCCAGTACTTC
CAISPGTGGLETQYF
>.|TRBD2|TRBJ2-5|TRBV11-3
TGTGCCAGCAGCCGAAGGACTAGCGGGAGCCAGGGGGGGACCCAGTACTTC
CASSRRTSGSQGGTQYF
>.|TRBD2|TRBJ2-3|TRBV7-3
TGTGCCAGCAGCCACCAAGTGGCTAGCGGGAGACGTCTGGCAGATACGCAGTATTTT
CASSHQVASGRRLADTQYF
>.|.|TRBJ2-1|TRBV11-2
TGTGCCAGCAGCGACCTAGGCAGCTCCTACAATGAGCAGTTCTTC
CASSDLGSSYNEQFF
>.|.|TRBJ1-6|TRBV11-2
TGTGCCAGCAGCTTAGGGAACACGGGGAATTCACCCCTCCACTTT
CASSLGNTGNSPLHF
>.|.|TRBJ2-3|TRBV24-1
TGTGCCATTTCAGGGTCAGATACGCAGTATTTT
CAISGSDTQYF
>.|TRBD2|TRBJ2-1|TRBV7-2
TGTGCCAGCAGCTTAGATAGCGGGAGTCGCAATGAGCAGTTCTTC
CASSLDSGSRNEQFF
>.|.|TRBJ2-3|TRBV2
TGTGCCAGCAGTGATCGTTCTCGTATGACAGATACGCAGTATTTT
CASSDRSRMTDTQYF
>.|TRBD2|TRBJ2-7|TRBV2
TGTGCCAGCAGTGAATGGGCTAGCGGGATTCTTCAGGACGAGCAGTACTTC
CASSEWASGILQDEQYF
>.|.|TRBJ1-2|TRBV3-1/TRBV3-2
TGTGCCAGCAGTCTGGGTCGAGGAGGCTACACCTTC
CASSLGRGGYTF
>once|TRBD1|TRBJ1-2|TRBV6-5
TGTGCCAGCAGTTACGGACAGGGAGAACTCGGCTACACCTTC
CASSYGQGELGYTF
>.|.|TRBJ1-1|TRBV11-3
TGTGCCAGCAGCCCCAGGGGATCGAACACTGAAGCTTTCTTT
CASSPRGSNTEAFF
>few|.|TRBJ1-5|TRBV28
TGTGCCAGCAGGATGACACCCAATCAGCCCCAGCATTTT
CASRMTPNQPQHF
>.|.|TRBJ2-7|TRBV5-1
TGCGCCAGCTCCTCAGGGGCGGACTCCTACGAGCAGTACTTC
CASSSGADSYEQYF
>.|.|TRBJ2-1|TRBV7-7
TGTGCCAGCAGCCAAGCGGGTCAGGGTAGAGGCAATGAGCAGTTCTTC
CASSQAGQGRGNEQFF
>.|.|TRBJ1-2|TRBV6-1
TGTGCCAGCAGTGAATCGGGGATCTATGGCTACACCTTC
CASSESGIYGYTF
>.|.|TRBJ2-3|TRBV25-1
TGTGCCAGCAGGGACATCACAGATACGCAGTATTTT
CASRDITDTQYF
>.|TRBD1|TRBJ2-2|TRBV4-1
TGCGCCAGCAGCCAAGAAAGAGTTTTGGGCAGGGGGCTGGGCGGGGAGCTGTTTTTT
CASSQERVLGRGLGGELFF
>.|.|TRBJ2-2|TRBV12-1
TGTGCCAGCAGCTTGGGAGAACGGAGGAACACCGGGGAGCTGTTTTTT
CASSLGERRNTGELFF
>.|TRBD2|TRBJ2-2|TRBV28
TGTGCCAGCAGTTTATGGGGCGGGAGCAATACCGGGGAGCTGTTTTTT
CASSLWGGSNTGELFF
>few|.|TRBJ2-1|TRBV11-3
TGTGCCAGCAGCGGCAATGACAATGAGCAGTTCTTC
CASSGNDNEQFF
>.|.|TRBJ1-5|TRBV19
TGTGCCAGTCAGCGCCGGGGGTTTTATAGCAATCAGCCCCAGCATTTT
CASQRRGFYSNQPQHF
>.|.|TRBJ2-7|TRBV5-4
TGTGCCAGCAGCTTCCGAGGTTTCGCCTACGAGCAGTACTTC
CASSFRGFAYEQYF
>.|.|TRBJ1-1|TRBV5-1
TGCGCCAGCAGCTTGCCCCCAGAAAACACTGAAGCTTTCTTT
CASSLPPENTEAFF
>few|.|TRBJ1-2|TRBV27
TGTGCCAGCAGAGCCACAGGGAGGGAGATGGGCTACACCTTC
CASRATGREMGYTF
>.|TRBD2|TRBJ2-2|TRBV5-6
TGTGCCAGCAGCTTGGCCACTAGCGGGAGGGGCCCCGGGGAGCTGTTTTTT
CASSLATSGRGPGELFF
>.|TRBD1|TRBJ1-2|TRBV19
TGTGCCACCCGTCCCCCCGGACAGGGGGCGAACTATGGCTACACCTTC
CATRPPGQGANYGYTF
>.|TRBD1|TRBJ1-1|TRBV19
TGTGCCAGTAGTATTGGAGGCAGGGGGCACGCTTTCTTT
CASSIGGRGHAFF
>.|TRBD1|TRBJ2-1|TRBV3-1/TRBV3-2
TGTGCCAGCAGAGGGACAGAGATCTACAATGAGCAGTTCTTC
CASRGTEIYNEQFF
>.|.|TRBJ2-1|TRBV7-9
TGTGCCAGCAGCGTAAGGTCCCAGCCAGGCAATGAGCAGTTCTTC
CASSVRSQPGNEQFF
>.|TRBD2|TRBJ2-6|TRBV23-1
TGCGCCAGCAGTCAATCTGGGGGGGCTGGGGCCAACGTCCTGACTTTC
CASSQSGGAGANVLTF
>.|TRBD2|TRBJ2-3|TRBV5-1
TGCGCCAGCACACACATTAGCGGGAATGACACAGATACGCAGTATTTT
CASTHISGNDTDTQYF